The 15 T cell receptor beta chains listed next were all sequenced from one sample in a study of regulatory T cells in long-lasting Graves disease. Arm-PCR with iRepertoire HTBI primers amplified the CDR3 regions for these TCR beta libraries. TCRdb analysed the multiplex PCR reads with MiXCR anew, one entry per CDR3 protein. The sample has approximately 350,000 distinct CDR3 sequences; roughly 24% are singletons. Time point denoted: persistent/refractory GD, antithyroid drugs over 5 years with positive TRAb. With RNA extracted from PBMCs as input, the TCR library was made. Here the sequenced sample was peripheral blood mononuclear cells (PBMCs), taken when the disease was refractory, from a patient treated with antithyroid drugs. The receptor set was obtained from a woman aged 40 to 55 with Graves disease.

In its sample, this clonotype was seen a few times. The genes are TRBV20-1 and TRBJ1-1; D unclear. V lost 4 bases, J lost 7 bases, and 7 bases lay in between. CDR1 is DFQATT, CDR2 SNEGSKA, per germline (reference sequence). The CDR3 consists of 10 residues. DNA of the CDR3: TGCAGTGCTATGGGGAATGAAGCTTTCTTT. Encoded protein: CSAMGNEAFF.

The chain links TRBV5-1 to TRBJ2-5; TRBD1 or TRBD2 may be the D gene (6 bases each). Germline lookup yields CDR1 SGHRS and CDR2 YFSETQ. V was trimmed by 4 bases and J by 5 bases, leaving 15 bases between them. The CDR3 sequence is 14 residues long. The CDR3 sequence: CASSTPGGSETQYF. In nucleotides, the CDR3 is TGCGCCAGCAGCACTCCCGGGGGCTCGGAGACCCAGTACTTC.

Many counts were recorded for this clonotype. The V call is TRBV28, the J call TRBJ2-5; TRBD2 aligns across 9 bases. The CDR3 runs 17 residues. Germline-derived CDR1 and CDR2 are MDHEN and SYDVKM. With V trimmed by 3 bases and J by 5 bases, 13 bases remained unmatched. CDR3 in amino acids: CASSLWSGRRPGETQYF. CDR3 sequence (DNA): TGTGCCAGCAGTTTGTGGAGCGGGAGGCGCCCCGGGGAGACCCAGTACTTC. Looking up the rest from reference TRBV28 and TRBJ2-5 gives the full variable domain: DVKVTQSSRYLVKRTGEKVFLECVQDMDHENMFWYRQDPGLGLRLIYFSYDVKMKEKGDIPEGYSVSREKKERFSLILESASTNQTSMYLCASSLWSGRRPGETQYFGPGTRLLVL.

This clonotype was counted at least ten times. The CDR3 reads CASSRGGYSNQPQHF. The CDR3 nucleotides read TGTGCCAGCAGCCGGGGGGGTTATAGCAATCAGCCCCAGCATTTT. The chain carries TRBV11-2 and TRBJ1-5; tentatively, D is TRBD1 (5 bases). Per the germline V gene, CDR1 is SGHAT and CDR2 is FQNNGV. This CDR3 spans 15 amino acids. Trimming left V 5 bases short and J 0 bases short, with 11 bases between.

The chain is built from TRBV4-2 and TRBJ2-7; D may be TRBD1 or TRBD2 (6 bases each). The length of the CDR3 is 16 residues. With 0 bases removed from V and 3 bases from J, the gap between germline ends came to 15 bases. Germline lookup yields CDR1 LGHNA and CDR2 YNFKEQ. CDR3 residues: CASSQDLGGSGYEQYF. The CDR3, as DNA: TGTGCCAGCAGCCAAGATTTAGGGGGGAGCGGCTACGAGCAGTACTTC.

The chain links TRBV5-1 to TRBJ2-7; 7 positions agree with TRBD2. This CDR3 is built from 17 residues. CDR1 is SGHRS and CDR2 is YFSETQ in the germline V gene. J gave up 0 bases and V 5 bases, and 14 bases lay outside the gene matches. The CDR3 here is CASSRWGGSGSSYEQYF. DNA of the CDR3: TGCGCCAGCAGTAGGTGGGGCGGGAGTGGGAGCTCCTACGAGCAGTACTTC.

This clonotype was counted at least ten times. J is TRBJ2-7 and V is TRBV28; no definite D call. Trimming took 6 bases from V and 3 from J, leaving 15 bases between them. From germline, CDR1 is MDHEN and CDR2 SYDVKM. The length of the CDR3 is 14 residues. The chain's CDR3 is CASSSRNEFYEQYF. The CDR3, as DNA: TGTGCCAGCAGCTCCCGAAACGAGTTCTACGAGCAGTACTTC.

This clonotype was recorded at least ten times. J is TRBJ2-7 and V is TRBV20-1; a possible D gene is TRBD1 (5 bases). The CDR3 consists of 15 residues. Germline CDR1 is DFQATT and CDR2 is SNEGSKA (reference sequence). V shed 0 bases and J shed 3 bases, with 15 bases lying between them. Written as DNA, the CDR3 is TGCAGTGCTAGAGATCTAAGGGGCAGGTACTACGAGCAGTACTTC. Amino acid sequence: CSARDLRGRYYEQYF.

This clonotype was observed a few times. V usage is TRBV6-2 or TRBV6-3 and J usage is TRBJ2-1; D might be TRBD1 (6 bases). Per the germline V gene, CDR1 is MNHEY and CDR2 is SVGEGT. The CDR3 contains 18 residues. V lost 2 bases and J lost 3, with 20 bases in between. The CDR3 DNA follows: TGTGCCAGCAGTTACCGTACCTACAGGGTGGGGGACTACAATGAGCAGTTCTTC. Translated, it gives CASSYRTYRVGDYNEQFF.

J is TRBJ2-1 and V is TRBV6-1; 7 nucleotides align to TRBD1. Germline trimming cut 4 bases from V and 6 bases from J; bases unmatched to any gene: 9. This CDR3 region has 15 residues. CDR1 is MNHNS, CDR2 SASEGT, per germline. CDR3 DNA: TGTGCCAGCAGTGCGGGGACAGCCAACCCCAATGAGCAGTTCTTC. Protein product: CASSAGTANPNEQFF.

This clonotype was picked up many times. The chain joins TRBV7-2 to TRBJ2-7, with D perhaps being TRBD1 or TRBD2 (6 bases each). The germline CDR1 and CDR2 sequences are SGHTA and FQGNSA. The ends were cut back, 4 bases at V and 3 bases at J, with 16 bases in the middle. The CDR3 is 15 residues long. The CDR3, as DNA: TGTGCCAGCAGCTATGCAGGGGAGGTTAACTACGAGCAGTACTTC. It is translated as CASSYAGEVNYEQYF.

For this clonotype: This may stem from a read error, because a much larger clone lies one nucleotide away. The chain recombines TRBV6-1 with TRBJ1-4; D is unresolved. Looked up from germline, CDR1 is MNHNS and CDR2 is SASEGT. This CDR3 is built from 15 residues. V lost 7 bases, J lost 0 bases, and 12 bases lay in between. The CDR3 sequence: CASMGGSATNEKLFF. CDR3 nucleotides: TGTGCCAGCATGGGAGGGTCTGCAACTAATGAAAAACTGTTTTTT.

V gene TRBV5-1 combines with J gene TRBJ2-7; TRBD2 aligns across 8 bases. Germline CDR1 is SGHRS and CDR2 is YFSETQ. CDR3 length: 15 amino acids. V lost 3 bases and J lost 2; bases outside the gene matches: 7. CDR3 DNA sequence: TGCGCCAGCAGCTCGAGGGCGGGGGGCCCCTACGAGCAGTACTTC. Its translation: CASSSRAGGPYEQYF.

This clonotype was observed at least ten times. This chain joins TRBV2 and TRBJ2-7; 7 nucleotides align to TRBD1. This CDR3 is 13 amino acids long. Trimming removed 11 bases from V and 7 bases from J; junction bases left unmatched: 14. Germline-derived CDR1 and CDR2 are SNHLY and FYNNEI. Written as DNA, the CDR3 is TGTGCCTCTCTTTGGAGCAGGGGGTATGAGCAGTACTTC. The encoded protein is CASLWSRGYEQYF.

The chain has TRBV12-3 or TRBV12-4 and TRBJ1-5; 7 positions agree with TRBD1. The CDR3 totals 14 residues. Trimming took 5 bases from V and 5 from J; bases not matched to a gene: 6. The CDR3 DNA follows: TGTGCCAGCAGTCCCCGCAGGGGGGATCAGCCCCAGCATTTT. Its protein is CASSPRRGDQPQHF.